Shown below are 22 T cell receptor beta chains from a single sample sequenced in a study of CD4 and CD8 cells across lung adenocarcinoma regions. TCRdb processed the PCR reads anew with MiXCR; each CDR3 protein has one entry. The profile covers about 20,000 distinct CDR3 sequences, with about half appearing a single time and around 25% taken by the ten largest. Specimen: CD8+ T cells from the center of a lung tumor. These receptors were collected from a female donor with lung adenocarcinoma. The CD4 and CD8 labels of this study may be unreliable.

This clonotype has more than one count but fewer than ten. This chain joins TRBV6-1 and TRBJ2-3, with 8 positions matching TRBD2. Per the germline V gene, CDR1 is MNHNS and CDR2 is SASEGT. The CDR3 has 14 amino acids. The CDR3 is CAGSGGGGSDTQYF. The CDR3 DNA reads TGTGCGGGCAGCGGGGGCGGGGGATCAGATACGCAGTATTTT.

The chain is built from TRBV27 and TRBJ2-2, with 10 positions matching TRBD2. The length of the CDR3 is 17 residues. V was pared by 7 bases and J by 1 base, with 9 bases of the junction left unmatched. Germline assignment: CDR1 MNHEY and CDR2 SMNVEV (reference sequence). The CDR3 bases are TGTGCCAGCAAGGCTAGCGGGAGTCACATGAACACCGGGGAGCTGTTTTTT. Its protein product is CASKASGSHMNTGELFF.

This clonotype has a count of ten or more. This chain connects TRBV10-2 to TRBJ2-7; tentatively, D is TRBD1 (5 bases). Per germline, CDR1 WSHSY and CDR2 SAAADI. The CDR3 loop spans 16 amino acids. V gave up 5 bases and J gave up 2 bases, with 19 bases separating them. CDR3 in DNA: TGCGCCAGCAGTCTCCCAGTCATAGACAGCGCCTACGAGCAGTACTTC. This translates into CASSLPVIDSAYEQYF.

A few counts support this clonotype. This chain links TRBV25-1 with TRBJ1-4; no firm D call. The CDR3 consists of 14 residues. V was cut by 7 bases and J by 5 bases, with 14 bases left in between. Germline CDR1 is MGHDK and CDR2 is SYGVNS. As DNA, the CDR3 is TGTGCCAGCATGAGACGACACCTCAATGAAAAACTGTTTTTT. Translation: CASMRRHLNEKLFF. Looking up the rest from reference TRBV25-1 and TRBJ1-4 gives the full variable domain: EADIYQTPRYLVIGTGKKITLECSQTMGHDKMYWYQQDPGMELHLIHYSYGVNSTEKGDLSSESTVSRIRTEHFPLTLESARPSHTSQYLCASMRRHLNEKLFFGSGTQLSVL.

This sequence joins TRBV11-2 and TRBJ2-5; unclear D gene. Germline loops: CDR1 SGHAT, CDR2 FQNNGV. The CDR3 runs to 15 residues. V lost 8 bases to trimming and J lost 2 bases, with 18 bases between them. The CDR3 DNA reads TGTGCCAGCTCCTCCGAACGGTTGCGGCAAGAGACCCAGTACTTC. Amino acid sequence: CASSSERLRQETQYF.

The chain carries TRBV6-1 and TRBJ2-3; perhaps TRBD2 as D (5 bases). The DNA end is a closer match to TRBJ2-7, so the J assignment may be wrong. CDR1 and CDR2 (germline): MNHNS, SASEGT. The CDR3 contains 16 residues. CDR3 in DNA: TGTGCCAGCAGTGACTACGGGGTGGGAGCCAAAGACATGCAGTACTTC. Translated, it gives CASSDYGVGAKDMQYF.

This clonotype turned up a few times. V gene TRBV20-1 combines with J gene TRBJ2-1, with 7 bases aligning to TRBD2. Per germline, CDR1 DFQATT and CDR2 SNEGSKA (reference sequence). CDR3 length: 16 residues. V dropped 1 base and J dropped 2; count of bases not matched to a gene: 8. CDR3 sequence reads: CSARVGGSPAYNEQFF. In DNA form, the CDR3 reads TGCAGTGCTAGAGTGGGAGGGAGTCCCGCCTACAATGAGCAGTTCTTC.

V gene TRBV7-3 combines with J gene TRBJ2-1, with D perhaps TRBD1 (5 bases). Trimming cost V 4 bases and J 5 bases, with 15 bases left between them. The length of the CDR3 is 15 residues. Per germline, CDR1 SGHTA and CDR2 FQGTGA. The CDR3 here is CASSSPRGKDNEQFF. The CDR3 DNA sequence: TGTGCCAGCAGCTCCCCTAGGGGCAAGGACAATGAGCAGTTCTTC.

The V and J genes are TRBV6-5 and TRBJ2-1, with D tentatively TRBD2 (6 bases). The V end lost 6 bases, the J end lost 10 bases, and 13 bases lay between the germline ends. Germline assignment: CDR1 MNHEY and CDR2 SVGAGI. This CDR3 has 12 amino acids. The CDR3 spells CASRSQGGEQFF. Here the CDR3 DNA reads TGTGCCAGCAGGTCCCAGGGAGGCGAGCAGTTCTTC.

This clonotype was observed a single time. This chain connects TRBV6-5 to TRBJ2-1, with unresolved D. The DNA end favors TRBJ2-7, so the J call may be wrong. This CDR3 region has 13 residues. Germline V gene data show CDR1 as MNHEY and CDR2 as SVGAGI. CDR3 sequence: CASSFSTWSEQYV. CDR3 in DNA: TGTGCCAGCAGTTTTTCGACCTGGTCAGAGCAGTACGTC.

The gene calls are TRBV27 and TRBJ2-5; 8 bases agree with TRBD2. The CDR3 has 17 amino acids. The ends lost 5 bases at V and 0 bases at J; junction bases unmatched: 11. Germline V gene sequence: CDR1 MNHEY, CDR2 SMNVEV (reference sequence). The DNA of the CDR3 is TGTGCCAGCAGTGGGGGGGGCGGGGGGCGTAACCAAGAGACCCAGTACTTC. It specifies CASSGGGGGRNQETQYF.

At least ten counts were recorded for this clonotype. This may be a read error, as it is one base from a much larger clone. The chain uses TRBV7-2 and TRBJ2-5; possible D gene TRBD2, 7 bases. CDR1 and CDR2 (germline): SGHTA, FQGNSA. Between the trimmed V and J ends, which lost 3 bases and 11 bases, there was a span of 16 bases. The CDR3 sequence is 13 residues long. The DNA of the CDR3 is TGTGCCAGCAGCTTCCGGGGGGCTGGGGTGCAGTACTTC. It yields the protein CASSFRGAGVQYF.

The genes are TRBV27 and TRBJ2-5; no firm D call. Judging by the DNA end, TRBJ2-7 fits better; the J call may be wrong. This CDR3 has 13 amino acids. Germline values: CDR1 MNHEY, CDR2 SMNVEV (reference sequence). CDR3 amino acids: CASRSEVVYEQYF. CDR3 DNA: TGTGCCAGCCGTTCCGAGGTCGTCTACGAGCAGTACTTC.

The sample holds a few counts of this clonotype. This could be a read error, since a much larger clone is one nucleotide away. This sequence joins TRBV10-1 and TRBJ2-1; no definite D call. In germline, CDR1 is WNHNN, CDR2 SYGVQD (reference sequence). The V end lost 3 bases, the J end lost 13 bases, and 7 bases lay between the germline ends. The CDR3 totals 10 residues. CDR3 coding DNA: TGCGCCAGCAGTGAAGAGACCCAGTTCTTC. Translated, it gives CASSEETQFF.

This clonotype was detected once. CDR3 loop: CASRKLGGRAPDTQYF. In DNA form, the CDR3 reads TGTGCCAGCAGGAAGCTGGGGGGGCGGGCCCCAGATACGCAGTACTTC. The chain recombines TRBV6-1 with TRBJ2-5, with TRBD2 as a possible D gene (7 bases). Germline CDR1 reads MNHNS; CDR2 reads SASEGT. This CDR3 has 16 amino acids. The germline V and J ends were trimmed by 6 bases and 11 bases, with 28 bases remaining between them.

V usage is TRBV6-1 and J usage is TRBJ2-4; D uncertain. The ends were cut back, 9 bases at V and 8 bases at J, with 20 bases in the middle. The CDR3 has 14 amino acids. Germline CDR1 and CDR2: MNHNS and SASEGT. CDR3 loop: CARLVRGDEDIQYF. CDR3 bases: TGTGCCAGGCTGGTCCGCGGAGACGAAGACATTCAGTACTTC.

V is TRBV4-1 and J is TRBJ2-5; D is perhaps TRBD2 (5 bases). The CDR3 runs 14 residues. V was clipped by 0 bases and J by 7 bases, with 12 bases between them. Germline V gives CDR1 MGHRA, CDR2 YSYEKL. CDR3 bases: TGCGCCAGCAGCCAAGAAGGGCGGGCCCGGACCCAGTACTTC. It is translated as CASSQEGRARTQYF.

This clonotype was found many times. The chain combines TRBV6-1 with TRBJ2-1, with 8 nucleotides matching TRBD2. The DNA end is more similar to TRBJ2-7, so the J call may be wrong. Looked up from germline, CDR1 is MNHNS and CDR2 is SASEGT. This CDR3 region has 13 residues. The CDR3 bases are TGTGCCAGCCAACGGGGGACTAGTCCCGAGCAGTACGTC. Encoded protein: CASQRGTSPEQYV.

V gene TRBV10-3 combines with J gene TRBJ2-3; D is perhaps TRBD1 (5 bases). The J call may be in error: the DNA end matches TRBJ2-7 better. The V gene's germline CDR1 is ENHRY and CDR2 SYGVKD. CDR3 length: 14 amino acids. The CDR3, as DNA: TGTGCGGGCATATGGGGCTCTGGCCCAGAGACGCAGTACTTC. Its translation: CAGIWGSGPETQYF.

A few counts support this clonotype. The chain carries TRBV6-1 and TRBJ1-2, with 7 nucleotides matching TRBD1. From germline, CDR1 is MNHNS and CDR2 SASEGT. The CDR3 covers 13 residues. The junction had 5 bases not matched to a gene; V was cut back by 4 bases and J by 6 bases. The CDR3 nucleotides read TGTGCCAGCAGTGTTCAGGGGGGTGATGGCTACACCTTC. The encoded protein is CASSVQGGDGYTF.

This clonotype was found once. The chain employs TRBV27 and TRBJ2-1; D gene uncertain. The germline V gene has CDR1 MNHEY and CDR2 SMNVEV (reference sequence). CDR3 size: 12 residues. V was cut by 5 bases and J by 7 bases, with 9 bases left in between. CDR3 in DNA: TGTGCCAGCAGTCCCAGAAGAAATGAGCAGTTCTTC. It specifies CASSPRRNEQFF.

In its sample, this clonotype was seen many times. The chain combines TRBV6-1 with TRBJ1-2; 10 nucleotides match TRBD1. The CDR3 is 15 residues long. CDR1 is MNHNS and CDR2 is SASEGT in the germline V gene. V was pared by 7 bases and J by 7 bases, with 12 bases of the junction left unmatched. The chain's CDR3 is CASTPRTGGAGGYTF. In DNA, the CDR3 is TGTGCCAGCACCCCAAGGACAGGGGGAGCAGGTGGCTACACCTTC.